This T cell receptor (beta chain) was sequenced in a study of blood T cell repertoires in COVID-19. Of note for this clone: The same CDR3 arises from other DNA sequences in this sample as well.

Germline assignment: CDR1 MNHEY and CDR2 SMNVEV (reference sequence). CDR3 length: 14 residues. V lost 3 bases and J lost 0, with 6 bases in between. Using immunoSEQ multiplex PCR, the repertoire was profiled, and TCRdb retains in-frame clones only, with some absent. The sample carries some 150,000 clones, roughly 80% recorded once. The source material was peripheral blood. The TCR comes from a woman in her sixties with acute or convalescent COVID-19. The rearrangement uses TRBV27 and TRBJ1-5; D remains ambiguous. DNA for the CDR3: TGTGCCAGCAGTTTCAGTTCTAGCAATCAGCCCCAGCATTTT. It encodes CASSFSSSNQPQHF.